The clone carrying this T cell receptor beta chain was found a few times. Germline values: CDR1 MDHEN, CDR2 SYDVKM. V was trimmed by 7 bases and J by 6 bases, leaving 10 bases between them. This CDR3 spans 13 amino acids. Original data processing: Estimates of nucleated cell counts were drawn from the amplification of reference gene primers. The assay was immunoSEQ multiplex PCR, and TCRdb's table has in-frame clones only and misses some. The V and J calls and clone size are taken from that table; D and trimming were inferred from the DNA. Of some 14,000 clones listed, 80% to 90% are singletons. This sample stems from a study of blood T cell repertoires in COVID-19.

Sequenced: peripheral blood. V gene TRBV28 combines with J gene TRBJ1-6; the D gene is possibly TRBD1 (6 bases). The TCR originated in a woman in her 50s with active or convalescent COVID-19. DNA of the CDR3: TGTGCCAGCAAGGACAGTACTAATTCACCCCTCCACTTT. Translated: CASKDSTNSPLHF.